This TCR beta chain originates from a study of T cell repertoires in cytomegalovirus infection. Study summary: In the study, CMV epitopes included recently identified HLA-C-restricted and well-studied HLA-B-restricted ones. From public TCR beta signatures came an indication of both CMV infection and matching HLA type.

TCRdb independently ran MiXCR on the reads; one entry per CDR3 protein. The sample carries some 500,000 distinct CDR3 sequences, 25% to 35% recorded once. Points on this clonotype: Its antigen is currently unknown.

Study-wide results and limits: Adding up the frequency of public TCR beta families identified people who carried CMV plus the relevant HLA. Clonotype analysis showed dominance of the ex vivo response by HLA-C-restricted CMV-specific TCR beta clonotypes.

The V gene's germline CDR1 is MGHRA and CDR2 YSYEKL. V lost 4 bases to trimming and J lost 0 bases, with 4 bases between them. CDR3 length: 13 residues. The source is a human donor in good health (CMV status not recorded). Some clones in this sample may be carry-over from other donors' samples. The chain joins TRBV4-1 to TRBJ1-3, with unresolved D. Sequenced material: cultured PBMCs, taken from culture after CMV antigen stimulation. In DNA form, the CDR3 reads TGCGCCAGCAGCCTACCCTCTGGAAACACCATATATTTT. Encoded protein: CASSLPSGNTIYF.